This note documents a single TCR beta chain sequence. TCRdb re-derived calls from the RT-PCR reads in MiXCR, one entry per CDR3 protein. The sample records about 700,000 distinct CDR3 sequences, around 14% being singletons. V was shortened by 4 bases and J by 1 base, with 14 bases between the two germline ends. The CDR3 consists of 15 residues. This sequence joins TRBV23-1 and TRBJ2-7; D uncertain. TRBV23-1 is marked as an open reading frame, function uncertain. Sequenced input: memory CD4+ T cells from blood. The receptor was isolated from a female donor in good health, serving as a healthy control. CDR3 DNA sequence: TGCGCCAGCAGTCGGTGGGCTCTTGAGTCCTACGAGCAGTACTTC. Translated, it gives CASSRWALESYEQYF.